The rows below give T cell receptor beta chains drawn from one sample of a study of blood T cell repertoires in COVID-19. Here immunoSEQ multiplex PCR was the method, and the copy in TCRdb shows in-frame clones only, minus some. The data hold about 180,000 clones, with over 75% observed a single time. The sample consisted of peripheral blood. The receptor source for this set is a woman in her 70s with acute or convalescent COVID-19. Both conserved end residues are part of each CDR3. Fields, in order: J gene, D gene, V gene, clone size, CDR3 DNA, CDR3 protein. D genes are given only for firm matches. Not every row has a clone size; where given, it reads once, few, many or a size class.

TRBJ1-5 - TRBV30 many TGTGCCTGGAGTACCAACCAGGTGGTTCAGCCCCAGCATTTT CAWSTNQVVQPQHF
TRBJ1-1 - TRBV27 - TGTGCCAGCAGTTTTACGGGGTGGGGCACTGAAGCTTTCTTT CASSFTGWGTEAFF
TRBJ2-2 - TRBV6-5 - TGTGCCAGCAGTCTAACGAACACCGGGGAGCTGTTTTTT CASSLTNTGELFF
TRBJ2-7 - TRBV15 once TGTGCCACCAGCAGAGACACAGGTATTAGCTCCTACGAGCAGTACTTC CATSRDTGISSYEQYF
TRBJ1-5 TRBD1 TRBV6-6 - TGTGCCAGCAGTAGACAGGGGGGGAATGGGCCCCAGCATTTT CASSRQGGNGPQHF
TRBJ1-3 - TRBV7-2 - TGTGCCAGCAGCCCCGGACAGTTCTCTGGAAACACCATATATTTT CASSPGQFSGNTIYF
TRBJ1-6 - TRBV7-9 - TGTGCCAGCAGCTCACAACGGGGGTCACCCCTCCACTTT CASSSQRGSPLHF
TRBJ2-1 - TRBV12-5 - TGTGCTAGTGGTTTGAACCAGTACAATGAGCAGTTCTTC CASGLNQYNEQFF
TRBJ2-1 TRBD2 TRBV6-5 few TGTGCCAGCAGTTTGTATAGCGGGACCTACAATGAGCAGTTCTTC CASSLYSGTYNEQFF
TRBJ1-5 - TRBV19 - TGTGCCAGTAGTACCGACCGGGACACCTATAGCAATCAGCCCCAGCATTTT CASSTDRDTYSNQPQHF
TRBJ2-7 - TRBV5-5 - TGTGCCAGCAGTTGGAACGAAAGACAGTACTTC CASSWNERQYF
TRBJ2-1 TRBD2 TRBV4-1 - TGCGCCAGCAGCCTGCCGGGAGGAGGCTACAATGAGCAGTTCTTC CASSLPGGGYNEQFF
TRBJ2-3 - TRBV5-1 - TGCGCCAGCAGCTTGAGTGACAGACTAGATACGCAGTATTTT CASSLSDRLDTQYF
TRBJ1-2 - TRBV2 few TGTGCCAGCAGTGAAAACAGGGTCAGAACCTCTGGAGGCTACACCTTC CASSENRVRTSGGYTF
TRBJ2-7 TRBD1 TRBV9 - TGTGCCAGCAGCGGGCGGCGGACAGGGGAGGCCAACGAGCAGTACTTC CASSGRRTGEANEQYF
TRBJ2-5 TRBD1 TRBV6-2/TRBV6-3 - TGTGCCAGCAGCGGACAGGGGGTCGGGACCCAGTACTTC CASSGQGVGTQYF
TRBJ2-3 - TRBV2 - TGTGCCAGCAGTGTGGGGCAACTGGGAGATACGCAGTATTTT CASSVGQLGDTQYF
TRBJ1-4 - TRBV9 - TGTGCCAGCAGCGCACAGGGTCGAGGTGAAAAACTGTTTTTT CASSAQGRGEKLFF
TRBJ2-2 TRBD1 TRBV27 - TGTGCCAGCAGTATCATTTCCGGGACAGGGAACGGGGAGCTGTTTTTT CASSIISGTGNGELFF
TRBJ2-1 TRBD2 TRBV5-1 - TGCGCCAGCAGCTTGGAGGGAGCGGGAGGTTACAATGAGCAGTTCTTC CASSLEGAGGYNEQFF
TRBJ2-7 TRBD1 TRBV5-4 - TGTGCCAGCAGCTTCAGTCAGGGGCAGGGGGCGGACGAGCAGTACTTC CASSFSQGQGADEQYF
TRBJ2-3 - TRBV27 - TGTGCCAGCAGTTTCGTGACTAGTTGGGATACGCAGTATTTT CASSFVTSWDTQYF
TRBJ1-2 - TRBV2 - TGTGCCAGCAGTCCCTCCGCGTACTATGGCTACACCTTC CASSPSAYYGYTF
TRBJ1-2 TRBD1 TRBV3-1/TRBV3-2 - TGTGCCAGCAGCCCCACAGGGGACTATGGCTACACCTTC CASSPTGDYGYTF
TRBJ2-7 TRBD2 TRBV6-6 once TGTGCCAGCAGCCCCGGGACTACTACCCACGAGCAGTACTTC CASSPGTTTHEQYF
TRBJ2-1 TRBD2 TRBV7-2 few TGTGCCAGCAGTTCATCTAGCGGGAGGCACAATGAGCAGTTCTTC CASSSSSGRHNEQFF
TRBJ2-4 TRBD1 TRBV5-1 - TGCGCCAGCAGCTTGGACCCCGGGACAGCATTAGCCAAAAACATTCAGTACTTC CASSLDPGTALAKNIQYF
TRBJ1-6 TRBD1 TRBV7-2 few TGTGCCAGCAGCTTAGCAGGGACAGGGGCTGGTTCACCCCTCCACTTT CASSLAGTGAGSPLHF
TRBJ2-7 TRBD1 TRBV6-5 - TGTGCCAGCAGTAGACCGGGACAGGGGGCGAGGGAGCAGTACTTC CASSRPGQGAREQYF
TRBJ2-3 - TRBV19 - TGTGCCAGTAGTACGCGGACAGAAATCACAGATACGCAGTATTTT CASSTRTEITDTQYF
TRBJ2-1 TRBD2 TRBV3-1/TRBV3-2 - TGTGCCAGCAGACCTAGCGGGAGCTCCTACAATGAGCAGTTCTTC CASRPSGSSYNEQFF
TRBJ2-7 TRBD1 TRBV5-4 once TGTGCCAGCACCAGAAAGGGGACAGACTCAGAGCAGTACTTC CASTRKGTDSEQYF
TRBJ2-2 - TRBV3-1/TRBV3-2 - TGTGCCAGCAGCCAAGTAATGTTCGACACCGGGGAGCTGTTTTTT CASSQVMFDTGELFF
TRBJ2-6 - TRBV7-9 - TGTGCCAGCAGCTCGGGATGGGCTGGGGCCAACGTCCTGACTTTC CASSSGWAGANVLTF
TRBJ2-4 - TRBV19 - TGTGCCAGTAGTATTTCTGGGCAGGTTGGGCACATTCAGTACTTC CASSISGQVGHIQYF
TRBJ2-5 TRBD2 TRBV5-8 - TGTGCCAGCAGCTTGGCCTTAGCGGGAGGCGTGAGTGAGACCCAGTACTTC CASSLALAGGVSETQYF
TRBJ1-5 - TRBV19 - TGTGCCAGTAGTATCGCGGGGTGGGGCGACAATCAGCCCCAGCATTTT CASSIAGWGDNQPQHF
TRBJ2-3 TRBD2 TRBV27 once TGTGCCAGCAGGTTAGCGGGAGGGCCAGATACGCAGTATTTT CASRLAGGPDTQYF
TRBJ1-2 - TRBV30 - TGTGCCTGGAGTGTAGGACTGCACTACACCTTC CAWSVGLHYTF
TRBJ2-2 - TRBV27 - TGTGCCAGCAGTTCCTACCCGCCGGGACATGCTTTAACCGGGGAGCTGTTTTTT CASSSYPPGHALTGELFF
TRBJ1-5 TRBD1 TRBV27 - TGTGCCAGCAAATACAGGGGTGACAGCAATCAGCCCCAGCATTTT CASKYRGDSNQPQHF
TRBJ1-1 - TRBV3-1/TRBV3-2 - TGTGCCAGCAGCCACTGGGGGCGGGAGACTGAAGCTTTCTTT CASSHWGRETEAFF